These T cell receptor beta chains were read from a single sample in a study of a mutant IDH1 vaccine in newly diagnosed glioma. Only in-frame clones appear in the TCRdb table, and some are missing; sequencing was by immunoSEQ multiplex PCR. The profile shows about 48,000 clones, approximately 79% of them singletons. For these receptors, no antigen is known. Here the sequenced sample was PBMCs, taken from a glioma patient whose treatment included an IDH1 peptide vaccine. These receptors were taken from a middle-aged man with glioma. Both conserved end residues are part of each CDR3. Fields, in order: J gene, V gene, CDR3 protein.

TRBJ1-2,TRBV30,CAWTANYGYTF
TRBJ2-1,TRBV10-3,CAISRDRPNEQFF
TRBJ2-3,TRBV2,CASSNKGVGTDTQYF
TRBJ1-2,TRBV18,CASSSDRDYGYTF
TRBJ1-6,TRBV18,CASSPDRNSPLHF
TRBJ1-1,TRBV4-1,CASSQDPLELGTEAFF
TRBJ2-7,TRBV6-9,CAGYISGGPLDEQYF
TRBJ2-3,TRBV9,CASSVTSTDTQYF
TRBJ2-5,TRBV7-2,CASSLMTTGETQYF
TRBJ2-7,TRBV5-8,CASSLQHYRSYEQYF
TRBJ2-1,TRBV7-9,CASSLVSEQFF
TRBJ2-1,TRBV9,CASSVVAGGGRNEQFF
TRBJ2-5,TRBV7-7,CAVGRETQYF
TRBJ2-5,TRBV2,CASHPGAGEETQYF
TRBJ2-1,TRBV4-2,CAAQAGGYNEQFF
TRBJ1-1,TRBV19,CATRAGLNTEAFF
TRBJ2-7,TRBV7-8,CASSLFRTSYEQYF
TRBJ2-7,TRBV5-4,CASSLLAGGRYEQYF
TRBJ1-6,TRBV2,CASSGGSPLHF
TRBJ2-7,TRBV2,CASISGGGYEQYF
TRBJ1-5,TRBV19,CASRPRGIVNQPQHF
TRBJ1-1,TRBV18,CASSPPHTGVTEAFF
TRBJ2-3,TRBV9,CASSVGTKSTDTQYF
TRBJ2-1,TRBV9,CASSGRLDNEQFF
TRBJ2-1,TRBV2,CASSEGVHWISGGIDEQFF
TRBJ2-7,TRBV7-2,CASSFPGGTVEQYF
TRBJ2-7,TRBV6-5,CASSYTDSSYEQYF
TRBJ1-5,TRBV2,CASSGTSLSISNQPQHF
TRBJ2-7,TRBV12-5,CASGLLEYEQYF
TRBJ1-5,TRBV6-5,CASSDMGLSNQPQHF